This T cell receptor (beta chain) was recovered during a study of blood T cell repertoires in COVID-19. Turning to the study itself: Nucleic acid was either cDNA or gDNA, and it came from T cells, B-cell-depleted T cells, or PBMCs.

In the source study's methods: Amplification of reference gene primers was used by the study to estimate nucleated cell counts. Sequencing was performed with immunoSEQ multiplex PCR; in TCRdb, only in-frame clones are kept and a portion is missing. V, J and clone size derive from that table, while D and trimming were established from the DNA sequence. The sample includes roughly 65,000 clones, 79% seen only once; the top ten take about 17%. The V gene's germline CDR1 is LGHDT and CDR2 YNNKEL (reference sequence). This CDR3 comprises 12 residues. Trimming cost V 4 bases and J 10 bases, with 12 bases left between them.

The specimen was peripheral blood. This chain links TRBV3-1 (or the pseudogene TRBV3-2) with TRBJ2-3; a possible D gene is TRBD1 (5 bases). The sequence derives from a man aged 55 to 70 with acute or convalescent COVID-19. CDR3 sequence (DNA): TGTGCCAGCAGCCGCACGGACATCGCGCAGTATTTT. Residues: CASSRTDIAQYF.